Below are 5 T cell receptor beta chains sequenced from a single sample in a study of OX40 agonist ivuxolimab in advanced cancers. Profiled with immunoSEQ multiplex PCR; TCRdb holds only in-frame clones, not every one. The sample has roughly 87,000 clones, roughly 90% seen once. The sample was CD4+ or CD8+ T cells sorted from blood, taken in a trial of the OX40 agonist ivuxolimab. The receptors come from an adult with an advanced solid tumor such as melanoma, head and neck, liver or kidney cancer.

The chain joins TRBV7-9 to TRBJ2-7; 10 bases align to TRBD2. Unmatched junction bases numbered 5, after V lost 4 bases and J lost 2 bases. The CDR3 runs to 15 residues. In germline, CDR1 is SEHNR, CDR2 FQNEAQ (reference sequence). CDR3 sequence: CASSWTSGWTYEQYF. As DNA, the CDR3 is TGTGCCAGCAGCTGGACTAGCGGATGGACCTACGAGCAGTACTTC.

CDR3 protein: CASSLPTEDSNQPQHF. The CDR3 coding sequence is TGTGCCAGTAGTTTGCCCACAGAAGATAGCAATCAGCCCCAGCATTTT. The chain joins TRBV19 to TRBJ1-5; no clear D gene. V lost 5 bases to trimming and J lost 0 bases, with 14 bases between them. Germline V gene lookup returns CDR1 LNHDA and CDR2 SQIVND (reference sequence). CDR3 length equals 16 residues.

The V gene is TRBV6-5, the J gene TRBJ2-7, with 7 nucleotides matching TRBD2. V gave up 0 bases and J gave up 3 bases; unmatched junction bases: 8. The CDR3 contains 16 residues. Germline CDR1 MNHEY, CDR2 SVGAGI. CDR3 sequence reads: CASSYSMGPSGYEQYF. CDR3 bases: TGTGCCAGCAGTTACTCGATGGGGCCTAGCGGCTACGAGCAGTACTTC.

V usage is TRBV7-6 and J usage is TRBJ1-2; TRBD1 is a possible D gene (5 bases). CDR1 and CDR2 from the germline V gene are SGHVS and FNYEAQ. The ends were cut back, 2 bases at V and 14 bases at J, with 15 bases in the middle. The CDR3 extends over 12 amino acids. CDR3 DNA sequence: TGTGCCAGCAGCTTATGGGGCGGCCCAGAGACCTTC. It specifies CASSLWGGPETF.

The chain uses TRBV7-9 and TRBJ2-5; D is tentatively TRBD1 or TRBD2 (5 bases each). The CDR3 length is 14 residues. The V end was cut by 1 base, the J end by 2 bases, with 8 bases between. Germline values: CDR1 SEHNR, CDR2 FQNEAQ (reference sequence). CDR3 DNA: TGTGCCAGCAGCTTAGGGGACGGACAAGAGACCCAGTACTTC. Its protein is CASSLGDGQETQYF.